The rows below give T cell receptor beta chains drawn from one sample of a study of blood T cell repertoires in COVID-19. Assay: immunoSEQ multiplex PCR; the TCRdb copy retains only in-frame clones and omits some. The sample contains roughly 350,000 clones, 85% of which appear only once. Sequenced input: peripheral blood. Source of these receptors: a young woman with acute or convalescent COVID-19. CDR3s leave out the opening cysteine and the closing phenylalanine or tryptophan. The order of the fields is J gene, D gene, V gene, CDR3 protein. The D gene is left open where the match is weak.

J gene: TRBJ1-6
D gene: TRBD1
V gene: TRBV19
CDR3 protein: ASSTQTGGESPLH

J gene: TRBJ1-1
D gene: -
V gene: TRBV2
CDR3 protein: ARVQQGTEAF

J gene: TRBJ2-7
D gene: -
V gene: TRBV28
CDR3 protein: ASSLGGQIYEQY

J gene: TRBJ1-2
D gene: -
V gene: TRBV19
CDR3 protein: ASSIAGGNGYT

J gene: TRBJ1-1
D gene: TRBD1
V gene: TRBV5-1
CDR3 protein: ASSLTGQGMTEAF

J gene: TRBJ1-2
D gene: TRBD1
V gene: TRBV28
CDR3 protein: ASSKTGVFYGYT

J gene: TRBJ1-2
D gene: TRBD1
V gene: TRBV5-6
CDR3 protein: ASSGSYGTGVGYT

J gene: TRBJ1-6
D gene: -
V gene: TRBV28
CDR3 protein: ASSLSERPLH

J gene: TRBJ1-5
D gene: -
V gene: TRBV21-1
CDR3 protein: ASSKGDRRPYSNQPQH

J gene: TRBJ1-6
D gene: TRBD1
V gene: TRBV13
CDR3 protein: ASSATGQGQESPLH

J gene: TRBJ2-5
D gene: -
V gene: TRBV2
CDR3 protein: ASTEVGPRVGSGETQY

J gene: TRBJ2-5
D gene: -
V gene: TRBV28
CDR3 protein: ASSFGPRGETQY

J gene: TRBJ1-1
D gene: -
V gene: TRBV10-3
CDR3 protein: AISAPQGNTEAF

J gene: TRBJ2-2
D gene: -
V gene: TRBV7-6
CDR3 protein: ASSQDSNTGELF

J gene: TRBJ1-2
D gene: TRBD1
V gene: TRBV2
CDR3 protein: ASLLGGDYGYT

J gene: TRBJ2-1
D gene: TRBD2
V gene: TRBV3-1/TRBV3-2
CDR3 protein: ASSQVITSGNEQF

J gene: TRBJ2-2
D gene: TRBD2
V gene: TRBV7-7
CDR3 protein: ASSLVGGVPTGELF

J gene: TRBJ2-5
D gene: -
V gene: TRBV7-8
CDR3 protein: ASSLGRSETQY

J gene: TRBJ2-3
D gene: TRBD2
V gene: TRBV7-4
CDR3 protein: ASSYGTSGPYTDTQY

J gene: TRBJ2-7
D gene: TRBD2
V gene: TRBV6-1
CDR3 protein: ASSEEGLAAYEQY

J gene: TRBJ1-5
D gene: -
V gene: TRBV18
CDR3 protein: ASSPGSGGNQPQH

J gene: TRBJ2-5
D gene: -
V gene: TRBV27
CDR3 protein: ASSLRGQETQY

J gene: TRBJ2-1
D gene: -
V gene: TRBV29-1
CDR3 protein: SVADGSSYNEQF

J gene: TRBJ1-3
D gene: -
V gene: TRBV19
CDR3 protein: ASSMRTHEGRGTGNTIY